Detailed here is one TCR beta chain. Its antigen is not yet known. No qualities accompany the bases; no much larger clone lies one base away. For this chain, trimming is 6 bases at the V end and 6 bases at the J end, and the number of junction bases without a gene match is 8. The CDR3 spans 15 residues, from the cysteine through the phenylalanine. The entry retains the CDR3 DNA only, 45 bases that are in frame from base 1. Taken from the germline V gene, the CDR1 and CDR2 loops are MNHEY and SVGAGI. The sample originates from a study of cytomegalovirus exposure and HLA in healthy donors (dated by TCRdb to about 2017). As for the study more broadly: An earlier analysis of approximately 550 of the donors reported approximately 290 Gb of sequence data and 120 million or so unique TCR beta sequences from about 179 million T cells. An early release that covered about 640 HLA-typed donors contained approximately 320 gigabases of sequencing data and about 84 million unique TCR sequences. The genetic ancestry cluster associated with self-reported Caucasian donors included 81% of the 300 to 450 genotyped donors. The study aimed to test whether cataloging public T cell receptors could reveal signatures of past pathogen exposure. The study used immunosequencing to profile the T cell repertoires of around 600 subjects and linked those repertoires to cytomegalovirus serostatus. Along with the roughly 670-subject first cohort, a separate validation cohort of over a hundred different subjects was used. High-throughput TCR immunosequencing, statistical association of individual TCRs with disease status, and machine learning were combined to predict cytomegalovirus infection status. A later analysis re-analyzed previously published TCR beta repertoires from hundreds of donors and added high-resolution HLA genotyping to study TCR occurrence patterns. In the later analysis, no new phenotypic data were used to find candidate immune exposures; instead, reliance was placed on TCR beta sequences and their occurrence across donors. An earlier analysis of several hundred of the donors used high-throughput TCR beta sequencing to judge whether each TCR beta V gene segment behaved as functional or pseudogenic. Donor age, sex, ethnicity and CMV serostatus were collected together with the repertoire data. In a later genetic analysis, genome-wide SNP genotypes for about 55% of the 666 donors were used, and that subset was treated as a discovery cohort. Every discovery cohort repertoire had been produced on one sequencing platform. HLA typing covered class I and class II loci at four-digit resolution. Typing coverage varied by locus: roughly 629-640 donors for A, B, C, DRB1 and DQB1; approximately 500 for DQA1; nearly 610 for DPA1; roughly 450 for DPB1. Because of strong linkage in the cohort, roughly five DR-DQ haplotypes were treated as single units for association and clustering. On average, around 230,000 unique TCR beta nucleotide sequences were sequenced per donor among about 400 genotyped donors of the cohort, with roughly 18% of those sequences being non-productive.

The cohort consisted of hundreds of healthy bone marrow donors. Cohort members were all nominally healthy when sampled, although unrecorded immune exposures were likely present. The donor was CMV seropositive and belonged to the group of around 300 seropositive cohort members. Each donor provided a peripheral blood sample, and peripheral blood mononuclear cells were used for TCR beta sequencing. Genomic DNA was extracted from the blood cell samples with the Qiagen DNeasy Blood Extraction Kit. General findings and caveats noted by the study authors: In an earlier analysis of 450 to 750 of the donors, most TCR beta V segments appeared in productive rearrangements about 90% or about 30% of the time, broadly matching IMGT annotations. In vitro tests confirmed that a few of the cytomegalovirus-associated TCR beta chains recognize cytomegalovirus antigens. Because HLA typing was missing for some donors at each locus, association tests included only the typed subset. An association between a missense DCLRE1C variant and V-gene and J-gene trimming of TCR beta chains was found in a later genetic analysis and replicated in an independent cohort. This cohort had only TCR beta chains sequenced, and the lack of alpha or paired-chain data limited which features could be detected. A later analysis found that most CMV-associated TCR beta chains appeared HLA-restricted, with HLA associations seemingly driven largely by CMV exposure. The authors suggested that the approach could potentially be extended to other disease states and immunological phenotypes. Correlated functional status among segregating V segments might be attributable to linkage disequilibrium, but an unknown experimental factor could not be ruled out. The earlier analysis of approximately 540 of the donors excluded approximately 17 rarely observed V segments, including chromosome 9 orphons, because counts were too low. Compared with equally common non-associated chains, HLA-associated TCR beta chains in a later analysis were more clonally expanded and had lower generation probabilities. The only immune exposure information available for the cohort was CMV serostatus. Strong co-occurrence of HLA alleles, especially DR and DQ, made assigning TCR associations to individual alleles difficult. A further reported finding was that TCR beta sequences accurately predicted the HLA-A and HLA-B alleles for most subjects in the first cohort. In a later genetic analysis, fewer N-insertions in productive TCRs were reported among donors in an Asian-associated ancestry cluster than the approximately 670-donor mean. A cluster of highly shared sequence variants was judged likely to be a technical artifact of the sequencing pipeline. Because the 87-base-pair reads could not distinguish some IMGT-functional V segments, including TRBV6-2 and TRBV6-3, those segments were excluded. A later analysis associated 15,000 to 20,000 TCR beta sequences with specific HLA alleles at a false discovery rate of 0.05. In both the original and validation cohorts, the classifier was reported to diagnose cytomegalovirus status with high specificity and sensitivity. A later analysis found that TCR association rates varied across HLA loci, with DRB1 alleles showing the most associated TCRs and HLA-C alleles the fewest. The study listed approximately 150 TCR beta chains as associated with cytomegalovirus. According to a later analysis, parvovirus B19, influenza, CMV and Epstein-Barr virus appeared linked to several top co-occurrence clusters. Most TCR sequences were observed very rarely across donors, whereas some public TCRs were present in many individuals. Sequencing depth was assumed to be roughly uniform across donors in the presence/absence analyses, though that assumption may not hold.

The library was prepared using the immunoSEQ multiplex PCR assay. The multiplex PCR relied on a mix of 60 forward primers for TCR Vbeta segments and 13 reverse primers for TCR Jbeta segments. The CDR3 region of rearranged TCR beta genes was amplified from genomic DNA with a multiplex PCR assay. The Illumina HiSeq System was used to sequence the amplified TCR beta libraries as 87-base-pair reads. Regarding the original processing steps: In a later analysis, tens of millions of unique TCR beta chains were counted across the approximately 620 repertoires, and roughly 11 million of these chains were shared by at least two donors. Raw reads were error-corrected and collapsed into unique sequences by a nearest-neighbor algorithm in which closely related sequences were merged to remove PCR and sequencing errors. Alignment of CDR3 sequences to IMGT reference sequences was used to assign V, D and J gene segments. For a sequence to be retained, a match of at least six nucleotides to both a V gene segment and a J gene segment was required. A rearrangement was called productive if the CDR3 had no stop codons and remained in frame with V and J, and every other rearrangement was called non-productive. Following IMGT convention, CDR3 was defined as the stretch from the second conserved V-encoded cysteine up to the conserved J-encoded phenylalanine. The earlier analysis of 550 to 650 of the donors excluded any sequence lacking an unambiguous match to a single V gene segment. An earlier analysis of 550 to 650 of the donors classified V segments as functional when productive rearrangements were above 56.7% and as segregating when the standard deviation between donors was above 5%. A statistical classification framework was built to diagnose cytomegalovirus status from the catalog of TCR beta chain sequences. In a later analysis, TCR nucleotide sequences were compared against IMGT/GENE-DB human TR gene sequences so that V and J genes could be assigned. In a later analysis, CDR3 sequences and most-parsimonious VDJ recombination scenarios were assigned using the TCRdist pipeline. In a later analysis, each TCR beta chain was defined by its CDR3 amino acid sequence together with its V-gene family, and reads without a unique V-gene family were excluded. In a later analysis, 500 to 700 highly shared, low-generation-probability nucleotide sequences were removed to address suspected cross-contamination and a sequencing artifact. For each public chain, a later analysis derived a clonal expansion index from normalized ranks of inferred template counts within each repertoire. In a later analysis, generation probabilities were computed with a VDJ recombination model fitted to out-of-frame rearrangements, and the resulting probabilities were checked against IGoR. A later analysis scored TCR-TCR, TCR-HLA and TCR-CMV co-occurrence with hypergeometric tests, applying a repertoire-size bias correction to TCR pairs. To estimate false discovery rates, a later analysis permuted the HLA or CMV assignments 20 times. In a later analysis, co-occurring TCRs were grouped with DBSCAN, and TCRdist sequence similarity was added when clustering was performed within HLA-allele-positive subsets. Repertoires with fewer than 30,000 or more than 120,000 public chains were left out of co-occurrence clustering, as were about 5 repertoires with anomalous nucleotide sharing. Not all clones reach the TCRdb copy of this immuneACCESS table, which keeps in-frame sequences only. Checked studies attribute under half of the gap to unresolved V genes and leave the rest unexplained. V and J calls and clone size are those listed in that table; D and trimming were worked out from the DNA. Here the sample has over 70,000 clones; 74% occur a single time. The ten largest make up around 24% of the sample.

Sequences were obtained from PBMCs. This clonotype was obtained from a man aged 25-45 years in good health and CMV-seropositive. The rearranged chain carries TRBV6-5 and TRBJ1-6, and 7 junction bases match TRBD1. The sequence in DNA is TGTGCCAGCAGCCGAGCCGGGACAGTTAATTCACCCCTCCACTTT. Its translation reads: CASSRAGTVNSPLHF.